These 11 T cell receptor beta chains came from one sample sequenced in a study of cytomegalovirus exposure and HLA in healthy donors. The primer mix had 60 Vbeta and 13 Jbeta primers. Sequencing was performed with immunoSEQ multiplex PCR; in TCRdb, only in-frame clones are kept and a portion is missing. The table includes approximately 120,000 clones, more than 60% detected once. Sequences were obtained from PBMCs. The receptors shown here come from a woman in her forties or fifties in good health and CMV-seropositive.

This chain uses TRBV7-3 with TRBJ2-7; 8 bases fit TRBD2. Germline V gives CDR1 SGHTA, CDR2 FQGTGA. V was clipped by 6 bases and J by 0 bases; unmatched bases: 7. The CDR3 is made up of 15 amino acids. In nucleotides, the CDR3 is TGTGCCAGCAGTCTCAGCGGGAGCCCCTCCTACGAGCAGTACTTC. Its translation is CASSLSGSPSYEQYF.

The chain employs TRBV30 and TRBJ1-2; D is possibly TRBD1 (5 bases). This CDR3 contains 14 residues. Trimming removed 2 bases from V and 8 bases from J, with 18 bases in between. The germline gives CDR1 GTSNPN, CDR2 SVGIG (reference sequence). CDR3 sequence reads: CAWSTQDTILGYTF. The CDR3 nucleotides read TGTGCCTGGAGTACCCAGGACACGATCCTCGGCTACACCTTC.

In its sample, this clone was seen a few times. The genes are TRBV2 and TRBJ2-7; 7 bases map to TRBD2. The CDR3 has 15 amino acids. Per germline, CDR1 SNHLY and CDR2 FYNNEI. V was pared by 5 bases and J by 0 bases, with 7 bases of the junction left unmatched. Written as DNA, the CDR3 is TGTGCCAGCAGTATAGCGGGTATCATCTCCTACGAGCAGTACTTC. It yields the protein CASSIAGIISYEQYF.

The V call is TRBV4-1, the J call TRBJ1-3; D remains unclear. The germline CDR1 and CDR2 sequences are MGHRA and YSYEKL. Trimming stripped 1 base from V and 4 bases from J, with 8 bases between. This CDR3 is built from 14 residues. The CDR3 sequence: CASSQVDSGNTIYF. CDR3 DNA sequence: TGCGCCAGCAGCCAAGTGGACTCGGGAAACACCATATATTTT.

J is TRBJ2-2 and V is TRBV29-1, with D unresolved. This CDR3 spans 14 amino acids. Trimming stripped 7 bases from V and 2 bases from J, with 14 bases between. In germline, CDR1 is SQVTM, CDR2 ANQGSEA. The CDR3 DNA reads TGCAGCGCCACTCCTAACTATAACACCGGGGAGCTGTTTTTT. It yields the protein CSATPNYNTGELFF.

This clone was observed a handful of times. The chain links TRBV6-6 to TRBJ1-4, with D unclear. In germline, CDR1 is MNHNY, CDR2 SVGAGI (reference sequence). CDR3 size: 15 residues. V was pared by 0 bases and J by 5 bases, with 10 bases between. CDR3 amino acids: CASSYSARINEKLFF. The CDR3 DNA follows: TGTGCCAGCAGTTACTCGGCCAGGATAAATGAAAAACTGTTTTTT.

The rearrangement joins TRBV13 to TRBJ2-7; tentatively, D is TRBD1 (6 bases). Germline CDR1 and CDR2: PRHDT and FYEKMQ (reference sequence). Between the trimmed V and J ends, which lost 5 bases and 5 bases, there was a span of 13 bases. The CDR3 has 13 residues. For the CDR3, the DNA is TGTGCCAGCAGCCCAGGGGAAGTCCACGAGCAGTACTTC. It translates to CASSPGEVHEQYF. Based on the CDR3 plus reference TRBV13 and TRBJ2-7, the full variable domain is AAGVIQSPRHLIKEKRETATLKCYPIPRHDTVYWYQQGPGQDPQFLISFYEKMQSDKGSIPDRFSAQQFSDYHSELNMSSLELGDSALYFCASSPGEVHEQYFGPGTRLTVT.

The CDR3 nucleotides are TGTGCCAGCAGTGAAGCTGGCGGGAGGATGGATGAGCAGTTCTTC. As protein: CASSEAGGRMDEQFF. This chain uses TRBV2 with TRBJ2-1; TRBD2 aligns across 8 bases. Trimming cost V 0 bases and J 8 bases; bases outside gene matches: 6. This CDR3 region has 15 residues. In germline, CDR1 is SNHLY, CDR2 FYNNEI.

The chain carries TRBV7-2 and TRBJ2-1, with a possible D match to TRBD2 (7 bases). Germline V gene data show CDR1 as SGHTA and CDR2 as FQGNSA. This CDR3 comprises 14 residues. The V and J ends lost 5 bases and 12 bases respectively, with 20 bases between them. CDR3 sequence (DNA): TGTGCCAGCAGCCGGGGCGGCGGGGGCGGTTCGCAGTTCTTC. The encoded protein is CASSRGGGGGSQFF.

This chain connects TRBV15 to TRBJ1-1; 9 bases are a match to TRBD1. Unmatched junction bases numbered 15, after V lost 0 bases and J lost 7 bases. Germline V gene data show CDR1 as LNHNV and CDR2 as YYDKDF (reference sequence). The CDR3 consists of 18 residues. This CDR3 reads CATSRDRVGGTGLNEAFF. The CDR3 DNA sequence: TGTGCCACCAGCAGAGATCGGGTTGGAGGGACAGGGCTCAATGAAGCTTTCTTT. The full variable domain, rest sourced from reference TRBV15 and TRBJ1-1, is DAMVIQNPRYQVTQFGKPVTLSCSQTLNHNVMYWYQQKSSQAPKLLFHYYDKDFNNEADTPDNFQSRRPNTSFCFLDIRSPGLGDTAMYLCATSRDRVGGTGLNEAFFGQGTRLTVV.

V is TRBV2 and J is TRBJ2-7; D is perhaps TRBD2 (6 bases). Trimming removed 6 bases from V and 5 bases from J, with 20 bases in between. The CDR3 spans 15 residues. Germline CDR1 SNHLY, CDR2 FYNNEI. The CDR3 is CASRPGLPGPHEQYF. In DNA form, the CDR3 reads TGTGCCAGCAGGCCGGGACTCCCCGGTCCCCACGAGCAGTACTTC.